The entry below gives a single T cell receptor beta chain sequence along with its context. This clone was seen once. This receptor's antigen is unknown. No quality values exist for individual bases; no much larger clone is one base distant. TCRbeta CDR3 regions were amplified from genomic DNA using the immunoSEQ Assay, a bias-controlled multiplex PCR. In the authors' own workflow: The number of nucleated cells in each sample was estimated from the amplification of reference gene primers within the assay. Sequence reads were collapsed and filtered to measure the absolute abundance of every unique TCRbeta CDR3 rearrangement. For each sample, productive Simpson clonality was calculated as the square root of Simpson's diversity index across productive rearrangements. The immuneACCESS repertoire file appears here via TCRdb, limited to in-frame rearrangements. These files lack a portion of the clones; in checked studies, under half of the deficit traces to unresolved V genes, and the cause of the others is not known. V and J calls and clone size are those listed in that table; D and trimming were worked out from the DNA. Counted in this sample were 150,000 to 180,000 clones; approximately 85% of them appeared once. The ten largest make up 8.3% of the sample.

One collaborating source in Seattle enrolled patients while the patients were actively infected and followed the patients over time throughout the course of disease. Each collaborating institution followed its own protocols to collect whole blood in K2EDTA tubes. For TCRbeta analysis, collaborator samples were shipped as frozen whole blood, as isolated PBMCs, or as DNA extracted from either sample type. This sample is part of a study of blood T cell repertoires in COVID-19 (dated by TCRdb to 2020 to 2022). As for the study more broadly: Samples covering the acute and convalescent phases of COVID-19 were provided by collaborators in the United States, Italy and Spain. The material from the prospective study consisted of cDNA or gDNA derived from T cells, B-cell-depleted T cells, or PBMCs. The dataset comprised deeply sampled blood TCRbeta repertoires from subjects exposed to, actively infected with, or recovered from COVID-19. The repertoires were released in a freely available public database meant as a resource for research on the immune response to SARS-CoV-2. Samples were obtained from the ongoing ImmuneRACE study (first 160 participants) and from some 1,200 subjects provided by 6 global collaborators. A de-identified subject ID, COVID-19 status, age in years and sex were almost always included in the sample metadata. Where available, HLA class I and class II types were obtained from metadata supplied by the sample provider rather than from assay-based typing. Study-wide findings and limitations: The amount of clinical and demographic metadata varied by source and participant and was provided uncurated.

Per the germline V gene, LGHNT is the CDR1 and FRNRAP is the CDR2. Taken from cysteine to phenylalanine, the CDR3 has 14 residues. The kept DNA is CDR3 alone, 42 bases in frame from the first base. V and J are trimmed by 7 bases and 4 bases, and the gene matches miss 7 bases of the junction. This receptor was obtained from a woman aged 55-75 years with COVID-19, enrolled during active disease. The sample consisted of peripheral blood. The V gene is TRBV12-5 and the J gene is TRBJ2-1; TRBD1 fits 7 bases in the junction. The bases are TGTGCTAGTGAAGCCGGGACAGCATACAATGAGCAGTTCTTC. Translated, this gives CASEAGTAYNEQFF.